The present entry profiles one TCR beta chain with its context. Its antigen has not been determined. No base qualities exist here, and no much larger clone lies one base off it. The collaborating institutions used their own protocols to collect whole blood in K2EDTA tubes. For TCRbeta analysis, collaborators shipped samples in one of three forms: frozen whole blood, isolated PBMCs, or DNA extracted from either of those sample types. This sample was included in a study of blood T cell repertoires in COVID-19 (dated by TCRdb to 2020 to 2021). Some background on the complete study: Samples from collaborators originated in the United States, Italy and Spain and spanned both the acute and convalescent phases of COVID-19. The repertoires were released in a freely available public database intended as a resource for research on the immune response to SARS-CoV-2. Samples came from the ongoing ImmuneRACE study (first 160 participants) plus 1,254 subjects from 6 global collaborators. The sample metadata nearly always contained a de-identified subject ID, COVID-19 status, age in years and sex. The prospective study material was composed of cDNA or gDNA derived from T cells, B-cell-depleted T cells, or PBMCs. HLA class I and class II types, where available, came from metadata supplied by the sample provider rather than from assay-based typing. Deeply sampled blood TCRbeta repertoires from subjects exposed to, actively infected with, or recovered from COVID-19 were included in the dataset. What the research found in general, with its limitations: The quantity of clinical and demographic metadata differed by source and by participant and was supplied without curation.

From cysteine to phenylalanine, the CDR3 is 13 amino acids long. Just CDR3 DNA is preserved here, 39 bases in frame from base 1. At the junction V is shortened by 2 bases and J by 7 bases, with 14 bases in between. Sequences GTSNPN (CDR1) and SVGIG (CDR2) are obtained from the germline V gene (reference sequence). TCRbeta CDR3 regions were amplified from genomic DNA using the immunoSEQ Assay, a bias-controlled multiplex PCR. On the authors' methods: The number of nucleated cells in each sample was estimated by amplification of reference gene primers within the assay. To quantify the absolute abundance of each unique TCRbeta CDR3 rearrangement, sequence reads were collapsed and filtered. For each sample, productive Simpson clonality was calculated by taking the square root of Simpson's diversity index across productive rearrangements. Drawn from immuneACCESS, this table holds only the in-frame rearrangements with V and J called that TCRdb kept. Clones are partly lost; checked studies trace under half to an unresolved V gene and leave the rest unexplained. V and J calls and clone size are those listed in that table; D and trimming were worked out from the DNA. The sample profile shows 200,000 to 250,000 clones; almost 90% of them were found once. The ten top clones hold about 2.5% of the sample.

This sequence was found in a woman in her sixties or seventies with acute or convalescent COVID-19. The chain links TRBV30 with TRBJ1-1; the D gene is perhaps TRBD1, on 5 matching bases. What was sequenced was peripheral blood. The bases are TGTGCCTGGAGTCGAGGCAGGGTAAATGAAGCTTTCTTT. This is translated as CAWSRGRVNEAFF. Beyond the CDR3, the reference TRBV30 and TRBJ1-1 genes provide the residues; the full variable domain reads: SQTIHQWPATLVQPVGSPLSLECTVEGTSNPNLYWYRQAAGRGLQLLFYSVGIGQISSEVPQNLSASRPQDRQFILSSKKLLLSDSGFYLCAWSRGRVNEAFFGQGTRLTVV.